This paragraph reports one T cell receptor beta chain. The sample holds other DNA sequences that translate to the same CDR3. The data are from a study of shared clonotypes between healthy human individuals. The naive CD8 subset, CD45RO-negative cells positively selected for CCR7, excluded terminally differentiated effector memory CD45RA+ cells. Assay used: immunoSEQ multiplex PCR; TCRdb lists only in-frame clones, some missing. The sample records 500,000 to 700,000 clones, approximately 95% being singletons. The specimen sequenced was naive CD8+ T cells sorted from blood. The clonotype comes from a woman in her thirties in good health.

The CDR3 DNA reads as TGTGCCAGCAGTTTTGGACTAGCGGGAGTCTACGAGCAGTACTTC. This sequence encodes CASSFGLAGVYEQYF. The chain links TRBV27 to TRBJ2-7, with 13 bases that match TRBD2. CDR3 length equals 15 residues. J was trimmed by 3 bases and V by 3 bases; bases with no gene match: 2. Germline-derived CDR1 and CDR2 are MNHEY and SMNVEV (reference sequence).